This T cell receptor (beta chain) was obtained from a study of regulatory T cells in long-lasting Graves disease. Study-wide results and limits: It was in persistent disease that TRBV28, TRBJ1-2 and TRBJ2-5 were favored.

Time point specified: persistent/refractory GD, antithyroid drugs over 5 years with positive TRAb. Preparation of the TCR library used RNA extracted from PBMCs. Germline assignment: CDR1 SGDLS and CDR2 YYNGEE. The ends were cut back, 0 bases at V and 2 bases at J, with 11 bases in the middle. This CDR3 comprises 15 residues. Construction of the TCR beta libraries employed iRepertoire HTBI primers in conjunction with Arm-PCR of CDR3 regions. TCRdb reanalysed the multiplex PCR reads using MiXCR and keeps one entry per CDR3 protein. The sample has roughly 450,000 distinct CDR3 sequences, about 20% seen once. In the case of this clonotype: What it binds is unknown.

The chain couples TRBV9 to TRBJ2-5; unclear D gene. This TCR was recovered from a female donor with Graves disease. Here the sequenced sample was peripheral blood mononuclear cells (PBMCs), taken when the disease was refractory, from a patient treated with antithyroid drugs. The CDR3 loop reads CASSVDAGQQETQYF. CDR3 sequence (DNA): TGTGCCAGCAGCGTAGACGCAGGCCAACAAGAGACCCAGTACTTC.